A single sample gave rise to the 29 T cell receptor beta chains below, sequenced in a study of shared T cell receptors in the human thymus. Profiled with immunoSEQ multiplex PCR; TCRdb holds only in-frame clones, not every one. The sample has roughly 500,000 clones; about 80% are singletons. The data were also submitted as part of a second study, on human thymus T cells.

The source material was thymocytes. These receptors were obtained from a boy younger than two with a congenital heart defect.

This clone has just one count. The rearrangement links TRBV5-6 to TRBJ2-1; 8 bases map to TRBD2. This CDR3 has 15 amino acids. From germline, CDR1 is SGHDT and CDR2 YYEEEE. V shed 1 base, J shed 15 bases, and the junction held 15 bases outside the gene matches. DNA for the CDR3: TGTGCCAGCAGCTTGATTCTACCCCTTCGGGGGGGCTGGTTCTTC. This sequence encodes CASSLILPLRGGWFF.

In DNA form, the CDR3 reads TGTGCCAGCAGCCTCGGGACAGGGGGCATGGGCAATCAGCCCCAGCATTTT. It yields the protein CASSLGTGGMGNQPQHF. This chain links TRBV7-9 with TRBJ1-5; 12 bases agree with TRBD1. The V segment lost 5 bases and the J segment 2 bases; nucleotides outside the gene matches: 7. The CDR3 extends over 17 amino acids. Germline assignment: CDR1 SEHNR and CDR2 FQNEAQ (reference sequence).

V is TRBV5-6 and J is TRBJ1-2; perhaps TRBD1 as D (5 bases). This CDR3 has 14 amino acids. V shed 1 base and J shed 8 bases, with 15 bases lying between them. CDR1 and CDR2 from the germline V gene are SGHDT and YYEEEE. For the CDR3, the DNA is TGTGCCAGCAGCTTGTTCCAAGGGGAGGAAGGCTACACCTTC. Its protein is CASSLFQGEEGYTF.

CDR3 in amino acids: CASTQSTGFETDTQYF. The DNA for the CDR3 is TGTGCCAGCACCCAGTCCACAGGGTTCGAGACAGATACGCAGTATTTT. The genes are TRBV28 and TRBJ2-3; D might be TRBD1 (6 bases). The CDR3 loop spans 16 amino acids. Deletions cut 7 bases from V and 3 bases from J, with 20 bases between. Germline V CDR1 and CDR2: MDHEN, SYDVKM. Full variable domain (remainder filled in from reference TRBV28 and TRBJ2-3): DVKVTQSSRYLVKRTGEKVFLECVQDMDHENMFWYRQDPGLGLRLIYFSYDVKMKEKGDIPEGYSVSREKKERFSLILESASTNQTSMYLCASTQSTGFETDTQYFGPGTRLTVL.

The chain has TRBV27 and TRBJ1-5, with a tentative D call TRBD1 (5 bases). This CDR3 has 14 residues. With 4 bases removed from V and 5 bases from J, the gap between germline ends came to 12 bases. CDR1 and CDR2 (germline): MNHEY, SMNVEV (reference sequence). As DNA, the CDR3 is TGTGCCAGCAGTTCGGGCCGGGGGGATCAGCCCCAGCATTTT. It yields the protein CASSSGRGDQPQHF.

This clone was recorded once. The V gene is TRBV5-1, the J gene TRBJ2-3, with 11 bases matching TRBD2. The CDR3 runs to 20 residues. In germline, CDR1 is SGHRS, CDR2 YFSETQ. J lost 0 bases, V lost 2 bases, and 14 bases had no gene match. CDR3 DNA: TGCGCCAGCAGCTTTACCGGGACTAGCGGATCATTCTCTAGCACAGATACGCAGTATTTT. Protein product: CASSFTGTSGSFSSTDTQYF.

The V gene is TRBV6-1, the J gene TRBJ2-7, with 8 bases identical to TRBD2. V shed 2 bases, J shed 6 bases, and the junction held 12 bases outside the gene matches. CDR3 size: 16 residues. CDR1 is MNHNS, CDR2 SASEGT, per germline. The CDR3 DNA is TGTGCCAGCAGTGAACACGGACTAGCATCCCCCCGCGAGCAGTACTTC. Protein sequence: CASSEHGLASPREQYF.

The chain uses TRBV7-9 and TRBJ2-7; tentatively, D is TRBD2 (5 bases). Per germline, CDR1 SEHNR and CDR2 FQNEAQ (reference sequence). This CDR3 contains 16 residues. Trimming took 5 bases from V and 2 from J, leaving 19 bases between them. In DNA form, the CDR3 reads TGTGCCAGCAGCGCGCGACCCCCAACCGGGACCTACGAGCAGTACTTC. Translating it yields CASSARPPTGTYEQYF.

This chain connects TRBV18 to TRBJ1-1, with D unclear. Trimming left V 1 base short and J 3 bases short, with 9 bases between. The CDR3 runs 14 residues. Germline lookup yields CDR1 KGHSH and CDR2 LQKENI. The DNA for the CDR3 is TGTGCCAGCTCACCACAGGGAGGTGACACTGAAGCTTTCTTT. It yields the protein CASSPQGGDTEAFF.

The chain carries TRBV5-4 and TRBJ2-1; 10 bases are shared with TRBD2. This CDR3 spans 15 amino acids. Germline V gene sequence: CDR1 SGHNT, CDR2 YYREEE (reference sequence). Unmatched junction bases numbered 4, after V lost 4 bases and J lost 3 bases. The CDR3 spells CASSTGLANYNEQFF. Here the CDR3 DNA reads TGTGCCAGCAGCACGGGACTAGCGAACTACAATGAGCAGTTCTTC.

Notes on this clone: Other DNA sequences in the same sample also yield this CDR3. The chain recombines TRBV27 with TRBJ2-2; D is uncertain. Between the trimmed V and J ends, which lost 5 bases and 4 bases, there was a span of 5 bases. Germline V gene lookup returns CDR1 MNHEY and CDR2 SMNVEV (reference sequence). The CDR3 spans 12 residues. The CDR3 DNA sequence: TGTGCCAGCAGTCCCAGCACCGGGGAGCTGTTTTTT. Its protein is CASSPSTGELFF.

The chain is built from TRBV30 and TRBJ2-7; a weak D match, TRBD1 (5 bases). V was clipped by 0 bases and J by 0 bases, with 18 bases between them. The CDR3 extends over 17 amino acids. Germline V gives CDR1 GTSNPN, CDR2 SVGIG (reference sequence). CDR3 nucleotide sequence: TGTGCCTGGAGTGTAGGGGCCGTGGGGTTGAACTCCTACGAGCAGTACTTC. Amino acid sequence: CAWSVGAVGLNSYEQYF. The full variable domain, in which reference TRBV30 and TRBJ2-7 provide the parts outside the CDR3, is SQTIHQWPATLVQPVGSPLSLECTVEGTSNPNLYWYRQAAGRGLQLLFYSVGIGQISSEVPQNLSASRPQDRQFILSSKKLLLSDSGFYLCAWSVGAVGLNSYEQYFGPGTRLTVT.

The gene calls are TRBV14 and TRBJ2-7, with 7 bases matching TRBD1. In germline, CDR1 is SGHDN, CDR2 FVKESK. The CDR3 runs to 15 residues. V was pared by 2 bases and J by 4 bases, with 8 bases of the junction left unmatched. CDR3 protein: CASSQYRQGPYEQYF. The DNA for the CDR3 is TGTGCCAGCAGCCAATACAGACAGGGACCATACGAGCAGTACTTC. The full variable domain, rest sourced from reference TRBV14 and TRBJ2-7, is EAGVTQFPSHSVIEKGQTVTLRCDPISGHDNLYWYRRVMGKEIKFLLHFVKESKQDESGMPNNRFLAERTGGTYSTLKVQPAELEDSGVYFCASSQYRQGPYEQYFGPGTRLTVT.

The chain uses TRBV28 and TRBJ1-1; D gene uncertain. The CDR3 spans 14 residues. CDR1 is MDHEN and CDR2 is SYDVKM in the germline V gene. V gave up 3 bases and J gave up 1 base, with 9 bases separating them. The CDR3 here is CASSLYTPNTEAFF. The CDR3 DNA sequence: TGTGCCAGCAGTTTGTACACACCGAACACTGAAGCTTTCTTT.

J is TRBJ2-3 and V is TRBV11-3; the D gene is possibly TRBD2 (5 bases). Germline CDR1 SGHNT, CDR2 YENEEA. Trimming took off 1 base at V and 4 bases at J, with 6 bases between the two ends. The CDR3 spans 13 residues. CDR3 sequence (DNA): TGTGCCAGCAGCTTAGTGGAGGCAGATACGCAGTATTTT. Its protein product is CASSLVEADTQYF.

The rearrangement links TRBV6-1 to TRBJ2-7, with 10 nucleotides matching TRBD2. J gave up 7 bases and V 10 bases, and 16 bases lay outside the gene matches. The CDR3 is made up of 15 amino acids. Per the germline V gene, CDR1 is MNHNS and CDR2 is SASEGT. The CDR3 DNA sequence: TGTGCCACGGGGACTAGCGAGAAGCCCCACCCAGAGCAGTACTTC. Translation gives CATGTSEKPHPEQYF.

V and J are TRBV7-2 and TRBJ1-5; 8 nucleotides match TRBD1. Trimming took 5 bases from V and 6 from J; bases not matched to a gene: 12. The CDR3 is 16 amino acids. Germline V CDR1 and CDR2: SGHTA, FQGNSA. The CDR3: CASSPGGRVRGQPQHF. The CDR3 region has the DNA TGTGCCAGCAGCCCAGGGGGCAGGGTCCGGGGTCAGCCCCAGCATTTT.

V usage is TRBV6-1 and J usage is TRBJ2-1; 12 nucleotides match TRBD1. The V segment lost 4 bases and the J segment 10 bases; nucleotides outside the gene matches: 11. CDR3 size: 16 residues. The germline gives CDR1 MNHNS, CDR2 SASEGT. The CDR3 DNA reads TGTGCCAGCAGTGCCGTGGGACAGGGGGCAATGGAAGAGCAGTTCTTC. Protein: CASSAVGQGAMEEQFF.

The genes are TRBV2 and TRBJ2-5; D possibly corresponds to TRBD1 (5 bases). The V end was cut by 1 base, the J end by 5 bases, with 11 bases between. Germline V gene sequence: CDR1 SNHLY, CDR2 FYNNEI. CDR3 length equals 14 residues. The CDR3 loop reads CASSEVSGKETQYF. CDR3 bases: TGTGCCAGCAGTGAAGTGTCAGGGAAGGAGACCCAGTACTTC.

V is TRBV28 and J is TRBJ2-7; D possibly corresponds to TRBD1 (5 bases). The CDR3 runs to 13 residues. Germline CDR1 is MDHEN and CDR2 is SYDVKM. Trimming removed 3 bases from V and 2 bases from J, with 8 bases in between. CDR3 sequence reads: CASSLDNPYEQYF. CDR3 DNA sequence: TGTGCCAGCAGTTTGGACAACCCCTACGAGCAGTACTTC.

The chain joins TRBV15 to TRBJ1-5, with 12 bases that match TRBD1. CDR3 size: 21 residues. V trimming: 0 bases; J trimming: 0 bases; junction bases outside the gene matches: 12. Germline CDR1 is LNHNV and CDR2 is YYDKDF (reference sequence). For the CDR3, the DNA is TGTGCCACCAGCAGAGAGTGGGGGGACAGGGGGCCTGGAAGTAGCAATCAGCCCCAGCATTTT. Encoded protein: CATSREWGDRGPGSSNQPQHF.

This clone has just one count. V and J are TRBV4-3 and TRBJ2-1, with TRBD2 matching over 7 bases. Germline assignment: CDR1 LGHNA and CDR2 YSLEER. V was clipped by 0 bases and J by 10 bases; unmatched bases: 3. There are 13 residues in the CDR3. The CDR3 loop is CASSQDPAGEQFF. CDR3 coding DNA: TGCGCCAGCAGCCAAGATCCAGCGGGGGAGCAGTTCTTC.

The chain joins TRBV28 to TRBJ2-3; D perhaps matches TRBD1 (5 bases). The CDR3 extends over 14 amino acids. Germline CDR1 MDHEN, CDR2 SYDVKM. Between the trimmed V and J ends, which lost 3 bases and 2 bases, there was a span of 9 bases. The CDR3 spells CASSLGLFTDTQYF. CDR3 DNA sequence: TGTGCCAGCAGTTTGGGGCTATTCACAGATACGCAGTATTTT.

The rearrangement joins TRBV6-6 to TRBJ1-2, with 8 positions matching TRBD1. The V segment lost 1 base and the J segment 4 bases; nucleotides outside the gene matches: 5. Germline V CDR1 and CDR2: MNHNY, SVGAGI (reference sequence). This CDR3 comprises 15 residues. For the CDR3, the DNA is TGTGCCAGCAGTTACTGGACAGGGCCGGCCTATGGCTACACCTTC. Translating gives CASSYWTGPAYGYTF.

V gene TRBV27 combines with J gene TRBJ2-7, with 12 nucleotides matching TRBD2. V lost 5 bases, J lost 1 base, and 6 bases stayed unmatched. The CDR3 length is 16 residues. Per the germline V gene, CDR1 is MNHEY and CDR2 is SMNVEV (reference sequence). DNA for the CDR3: TGTGCCAGCAGTCCTCTAGCGGGAGGGCCGTCCTACGAGCAGTACTTC. It encodes CASSPLAGGPSYEQYF.

The V and J genes are TRBV6-5 and TRBJ2-7; 10 positions agree with TRBD1. This CDR3 is built from 15 residues. The germline V gene encodes CDR1 MNHEY and CDR2 SVGAGI. The V segment lost 2 bases and the J segment 6 bases; nucleotides outside the gene matches: 7. The CDR3 is CASSYTPGQGCEQYF. The DNA for the CDR3 is TGTGCCAGCAGTTACACCCCGGGACAGGGGTGCGAGCAGTACTTC.

The J gene is TRBJ1-4, the V gene TRBV28; 7 bases align to TRBD1. V lost 4 bases and J lost 5; bases outside the gene matches: 10. Germline V gene lookup returns CDR1 MDHEN and CDR2 SYDVKM. There are 16 residues in the CDR3. CDR3 coding DNA: TGTGCCAGCAGTTATGGTTCGGAGGGACAGAATGAAAAACTGTTTTTT. Its translation is CASSYGSEGQNEKLFF. Full variable domain (remainder filled in from reference TRBV28 and TRBJ1-4): DVKVTQSSRYLVKRTGEKVFLECVQDMDHENMFWYRQDPGLGLRLIYFSYDVKMKEKGDIPEGYSVSREKKERFSLILESASTNQTSMYLCASSYGSEGQNEKLFFGSGTQLSVL.

CDR3 sequence (DNA): TGTGCCAGCAGCTTGACTATAGCGGGAGTGCTCAATGAGCAGTTCTTC. Translated, it gives CASSLTIAGVLNEQFF. The V call is TRBV5-4, the J call TRBJ2-1; 9 positions agree with TRBD2. Unmatched junction bases numbered 8, after V lost 1 base and J lost 6 bases. The CDR3 covers 16 residues. Germline CDR1 reads SGHNT; CDR2 reads YYREEE (reference sequence). Together with reference TRBV5-4 and TRBJ2-1, the CDR3 gives the full variable domain: ETGVTQSPTHLIKTRGQQVTLRCSSQSGHNTVSWYQQALGQGPQFIFQYYREEENGRGNFPPRFSGLQFPNYSSELNVNALELDDSALYLCASSLTIAGVLNEQFFGPGTRLTVL.

The chain has TRBV11-2 and TRBJ2-2; 7 bases match TRBD2. The CDR3 extends over 17 amino acids. CDR1 and CDR2 from the germline V gene are SGHAT and FQNNGV. V shed 7 bases and J 0 bases; nucleotides not matched to a gene: 11. The CDR3 loop is CASTILGLAANTGELFF. The CDR3 DNA sequence: TGTGCCAGCACCATCCTCGGGCTAGCGGCGAACACCGGGGAGCTGTTTTTT.